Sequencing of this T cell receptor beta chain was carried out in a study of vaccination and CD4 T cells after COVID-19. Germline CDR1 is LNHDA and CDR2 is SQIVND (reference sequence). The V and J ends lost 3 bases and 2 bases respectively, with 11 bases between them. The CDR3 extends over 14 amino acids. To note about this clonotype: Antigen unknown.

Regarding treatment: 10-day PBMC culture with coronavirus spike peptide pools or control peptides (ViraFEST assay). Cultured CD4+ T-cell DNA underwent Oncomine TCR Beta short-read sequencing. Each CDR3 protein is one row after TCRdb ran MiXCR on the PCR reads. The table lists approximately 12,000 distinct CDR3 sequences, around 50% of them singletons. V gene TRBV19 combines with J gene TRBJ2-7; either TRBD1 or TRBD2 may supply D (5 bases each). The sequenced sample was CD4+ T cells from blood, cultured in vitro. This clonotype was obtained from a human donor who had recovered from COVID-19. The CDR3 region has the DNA TGTGCCAGTAGTATGGGGCAGGGACCCTACGAGCAGTACTTC. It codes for CASSMGQGPYEQYF.